The 15 T cell receptor beta chains below come from one sample, sequenced in a study of human T cells and chemical hapten exposure. From the RACE reads, TCRdb called clonotypes with MiXCR, one entry per CDR3 protein. The data show 50,000 or so distinct CDR3 sequences, 3.5% to 5% seen once. The time point is: healthy volunteer bleed at 2 weeks. The total RNA was obtained from whole blood that was not fractionated. Sequenced material: whole blood. Receptors were obtained from a human donor in good health. Some clones in this sample may be carry-over from other donors' samples.

The chain is built from TRBV24-1 and TRBJ1-1; D is unclear. This CDR3 comprises 13 residues. The V gene lost 7 bases and the J gene lost 4 bases, with 12 bases spanning the gap. The germline gives CDR1 KGHDR, CDR2 SFDVKD. The CDR3 DNA reads as TGTGCCACCAGCCCACAGTGGAGCACTGAAGCTTTCTTT. Protein product: CATSPQWSTEAFF.

This clonotype was counted many times. The chain recombines TRBV5-1 with TRBJ1-1, with 7 bases aligning to TRBD1. V lost 7 bases to trimming and J lost 2 bases; unmatched junction nucleotides: 14. The CDR3 runs to 16 residues. Looked up from germline, CDR1 is SGHRS and CDR2 is YFSETQ. Here the CDR3 DNA reads TGCGCCAGCTCGATCGAGCTGGGACAGACTAACACTGAAGCTTTCTTT. Protein sequence: CASSIELGQTNTEAFF.

This clonotype was counted at least ten times. The V and J genes are TRBV12-3 or TRBV12-4 and TRBJ1-2; TRBD1 matches at 9 bases. CDR3 length equals 14 residues. Trimming cost V 4 bases and J 8 bases; bases outside gene matches: 8. This CDR3 is CASSSDRGKRGYTF. The DNA of the CDR3 is TGTGCCAGCAGTTCCGACAGGGGGAAAAGAGGCTACACCTTC.

This clonotype was seen many times. V and J are TRBV14 and TRBJ2-7; D is uncertain. The V end was cut by 0 bases, the J end by 0 bases, with 6 bases between. The CDR3 has 14 amino acids. CDR1 is SGHDN, CDR2 FVKESK, per germline. The CDR3 bases are TGTGCCAGCAGCCAAGAGTTTTTCTCCTACGAGCAGTACTTC. This encodes CASSQEFFSYEQYF.

This clonotype was seen a handful of times. The V call is TRBV11-2, the J call TRBJ2-7, with D hard to call. The CDR3 length is 11 residues. With 8 bases removed from V and 6 bases from J, the gap between germline ends came to 11 bases. Germline loops: CDR1 SGHAT, CDR2 FQNNGV. DNA for the CDR3: TGTGCCAGCTCAGTGGCATCCGAGCAGTACTTC. Protein product: CASSVASEQYF.

J is TRBJ2-1 and V is TRBV7-3, with 10 bases matching TRBD2. From germline, CDR1 is SGHTA and CDR2 FQGTGA. V lost 4 bases and J lost 6; bases outside the gene matches: 6. The CDR3 runs 15 residues. The CDR3: CASSSRTSGINEQFF. CDR3 nucleotide sequence: TGTGCCAGCAGCTCTCGGACTAGCGGTATCAATGAGCAGTTCTTC.

This clonotype was seen ten or more times. The chain is built from TRBV7-2 and TRBJ2-3; D assignment may be TRBD1 or TRBD2 (5 bases each). Germline-derived CDR1 and CDR2 are SGHTA and FQGNSA. V was shortened by 4 bases and J by 6 bases, with 23 bases between the two germline ends. This CDR3 spans 17 amino acids. For the CDR3, the DNA is TGTGCCAGCAGCTCTCCAATTTCCGGGACGCTCAGGGATACGCAGTATTTT. Protein sequence: CASSSPISGTLRDTQYF.

This clonotype was counted many times. The V and J genes are TRBV20-1 and TRBJ2-3, with 11 bases that match TRBD2. Germline V gene data show CDR1 as DFQATT and CDR2 as SNEGSKA (reference sequence). J was trimmed by 6 bases and V by 4 bases; bases with no gene match: 12. This CDR3 comprises 16 residues. CDR3 in DNA: TGCAGTGCTAAGCCACCTCCTAGCGGGAGGTGGGATACGCAGTATTTT. It translates to CSAKPPPSGRWDTQYF.

This clonotype came up many times. This sequence joins TRBV29-1 and TRBJ2-1, with a tentative D call TRBD1 (7 bases). V gave up 7 bases and J gave up 6 bases, with 10 bases separating them. Germline values: CDR1 SQVTM, CDR2 ANQGSEA. This CDR3 has 11 amino acids. CDR3: CSAQGGNEQFF. DNA for the CDR3: TGCAGCGCGCAGGGGGGCAATGAGCAGTTCTTC.

This clonotype is medium-sized in the sample. The chain uses TRBV5-1 and TRBJ2-3; D might be TRBD2 (5 bases). The length of the CDR3 is 14 residues. Trimming cost V 0 bases and J 0 bases, with 5 bases left between them. From germline, CDR1 is SGHRS and CDR2 YFSETQ. CDR3 protein: CASSLGTSTDTQYF. CDR3 coding DNA: TGCGCCAGCAGCTTGGGGACTAGCACAGATACGCAGTATTTT.

Ten or more counts support this clonotype. The J gene is TRBJ1-6, the V gene TRBV28; no firm D call. V shed 4 bases and J shed 7 bases, with 14 bases lying between them. The CDR3 has 15 residues. Per the germline V gene, CDR1 is MDHEN and CDR2 is SYDVKM. The CDR3 DNA reads TGTGCCAGCAGTTCCCGGACGCCCCCGAATTCACCCCTCCACTTT. Encoded protein: CASSSRTPPNSPLHF.

This clonotype was seen ten or more times. This rearrangement joins TRBV13 to TRBJ2-2; the D is unclear. This CDR3 spans 15 amino acids. V was shortened by 1 base and J by 5 bases, with 11 bases between the two germline ends. Germline CDR1 is PRHDT and CDR2 is FYEKMQ (reference sequence). The CDR3 reads CASSLVDTGTGELFF. The CDR3 region has the DNA TGTGCCAGCAGCTTAGTTGATACCGGGACCGGGGAGCTGTTTTTT.

This clonotype was counted at least ten times. The V call is TRBV28, the J call TRBJ1-1; D is unresolved. V gave up 4 bases and J gave up 0 bases, with 18 bases separating them. CDR3 size: 17 residues. The V gene's germline CDR1 is MDHEN and CDR2 SYDVKM. The CDR3 loop reads CASSSHSGNWMNTEAFF. DNA of the CDR3: TGTGCCAGCAGTTCTCACTCAGGAAACTGGATGAACACTGAAGCTTTCTTT. The full variable domain, with the rest looked up from reference TRBV28 and TRBJ1-1, is DVKVTQSSRYLVKRTGEKVFLECVQDMDHENMFWYRQDPGLGLRLIYFSYDVKMKEKGDIPEGYSVSREKKERFSLILESASTNQTSMYLCASSSHSGNWMNTEAFFGQGTRLTVV.

Many counts were recorded for this clonotype. This chain connects TRBV9 to TRBJ2-3; D remains unclear. The CDR3 has 16 residues. V lost 0 bases and J 5 bases, leaving 16 bases between the germline ends. The germline V gene has CDR1 SGDLS and CDR2 YYNGEE. This CDR3 reads CASSVVSGFGRDTQYF. The CDR3 coding sequence is TGTGCCAGCAGCGTAGTCAGTGGGTTCGGAAGAGATACGCAGTATTTT. Complete variable domain (other parts from reference TRBV9 and TRBJ2-3): DSGVTQTPKHLITATGQRVTLRCSPRSGDLSVYWYQQSLDQGLQFLIQYYNGEERAKGNILERFSAQQFPDLHSELNLSSLELGDSALYFCASSVVSGFGRDTQYFGPGTRLTVL.

A few counts support this clonotype. In DNA, the CDR3 is TGTGCCAGCAGCTTGTGGCGGGAGGGCCCTAATGAGCAGTTCTTC. Encoded protein: CASSLWREGPNEQFF. J is TRBJ2-1 and V is TRBV5-5, with 9 bases matching TRBD2. Germline assignment: CDR1 SGHKS and CDR2 YYEKEE (reference sequence). The CDR3 is 15 residues long. The trim removed 1 base at V and 7 bases at J, leaving 6 bases unmatched.